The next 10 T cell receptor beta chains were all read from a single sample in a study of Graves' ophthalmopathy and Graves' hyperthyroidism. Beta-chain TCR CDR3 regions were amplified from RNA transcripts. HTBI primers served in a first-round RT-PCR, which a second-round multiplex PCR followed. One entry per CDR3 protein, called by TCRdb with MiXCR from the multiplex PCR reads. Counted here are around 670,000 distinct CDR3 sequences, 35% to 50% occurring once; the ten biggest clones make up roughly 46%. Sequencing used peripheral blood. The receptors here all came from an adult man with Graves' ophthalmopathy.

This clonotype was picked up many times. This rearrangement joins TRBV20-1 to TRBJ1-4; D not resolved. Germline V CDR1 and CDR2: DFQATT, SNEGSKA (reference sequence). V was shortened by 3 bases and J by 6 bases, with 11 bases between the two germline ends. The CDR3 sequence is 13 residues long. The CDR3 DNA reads TGCAGTGCTAGTAGGTCCCTCGATGAAAAACTGTTTTTT. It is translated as CSASRSLDEKLFF.

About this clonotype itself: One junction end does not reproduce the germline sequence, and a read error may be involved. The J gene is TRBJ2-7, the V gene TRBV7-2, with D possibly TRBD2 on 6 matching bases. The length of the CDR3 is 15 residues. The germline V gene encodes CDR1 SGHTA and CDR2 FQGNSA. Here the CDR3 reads CASSLSSVDSYERYF. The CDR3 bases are TGTGCCAGCAGCTTATCTAGCGTTGACTCCTACGAGCGGTACTTC.

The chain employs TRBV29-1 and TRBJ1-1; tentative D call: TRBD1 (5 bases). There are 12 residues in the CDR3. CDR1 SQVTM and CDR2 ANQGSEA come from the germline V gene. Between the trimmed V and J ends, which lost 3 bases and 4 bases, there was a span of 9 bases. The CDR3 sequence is CSVEDKSTEAFF. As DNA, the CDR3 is TGCAGCGTTGAGGACAAGAGCACTGAAGCTTTCTTT.

The CDR3 bases are TGTGCCAGCAGTGAATCTGGCAGGGAGGGCACAGATACGCAGTATTTT. Amino acid sequence: CASSESGREGTDTQYF. The chain is built from TRBV25-1 and TRBJ2-3, with D possibly matching TRBD2 (6 bases). The germline CDR1 and CDR2 sequences are MGHDK and SYGVNS. The CDR3 has 16 residues. Trimming left V 1 base short and J 1 base short, with 12 bases between.

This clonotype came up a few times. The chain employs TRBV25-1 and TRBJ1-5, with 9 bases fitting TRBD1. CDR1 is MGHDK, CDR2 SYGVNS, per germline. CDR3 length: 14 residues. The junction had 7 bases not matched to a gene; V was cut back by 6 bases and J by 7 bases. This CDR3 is CASSPGQGKQPQHF. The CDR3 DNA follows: TGTGCCAGCAGCCCAGGACAGGGGAAGCAGCCCCAGCATTTT.

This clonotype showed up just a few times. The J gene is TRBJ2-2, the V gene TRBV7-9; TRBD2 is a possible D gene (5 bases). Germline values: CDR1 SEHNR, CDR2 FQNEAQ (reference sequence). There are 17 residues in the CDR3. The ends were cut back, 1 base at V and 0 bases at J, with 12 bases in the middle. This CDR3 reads CASSLGRGIANTGELFF. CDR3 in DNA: TGTGCCAGCAGCTTAGGCCGGGGTATTGCGAACACCGGGGAGCTGTTTTTT.

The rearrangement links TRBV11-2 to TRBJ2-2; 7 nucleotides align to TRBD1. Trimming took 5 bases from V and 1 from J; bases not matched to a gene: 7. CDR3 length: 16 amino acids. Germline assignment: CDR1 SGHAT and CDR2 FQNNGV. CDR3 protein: CASSRGQARNTGELFF. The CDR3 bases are TGTGCCAGCAGCCGAGGACAGGCACGGAACACCGGGGAGCTGTTTTTT.

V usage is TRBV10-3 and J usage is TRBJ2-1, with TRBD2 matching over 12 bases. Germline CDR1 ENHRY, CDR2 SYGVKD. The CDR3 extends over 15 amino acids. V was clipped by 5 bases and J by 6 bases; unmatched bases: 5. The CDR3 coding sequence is TGTGCCATCAGTTCTAGCGGGGGGGCGCGCAATGAGCAGTTCTTC. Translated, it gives CAISSSGGARNEQFF.

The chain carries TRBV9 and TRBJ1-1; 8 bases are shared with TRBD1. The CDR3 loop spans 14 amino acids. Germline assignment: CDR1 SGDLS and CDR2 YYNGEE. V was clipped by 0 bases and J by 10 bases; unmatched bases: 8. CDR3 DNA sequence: TGTGCCAGCAGCGTAGGACTCAGGGGGCTGGGAGCTTTCTTT. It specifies CASSVGLRGLGAFF.

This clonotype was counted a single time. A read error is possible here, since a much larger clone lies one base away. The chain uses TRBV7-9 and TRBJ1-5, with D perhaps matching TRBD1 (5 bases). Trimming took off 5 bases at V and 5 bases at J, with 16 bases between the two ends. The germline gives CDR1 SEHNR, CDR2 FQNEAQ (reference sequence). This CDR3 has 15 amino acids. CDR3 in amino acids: CASSREGMGDQPQHF. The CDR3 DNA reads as TGTGCCAGCAGCAGAGAGGGGATGGGGGATCAGCCCCAGCATTTT.